Following are 25 T cell receptor beta chains from one sample sequenced in a study of cytomegalovirus exposure and HLA in healthy donors. Generated by immunoSEQ multiplex PCR, the TCRdb table keeps only in-frame clones and is missing some. The data hold approximately 170,000 clones, with about 90% observed a single time. The sample comprised PBMCs. The receptors shown here come from a woman between 18 and 30 years old in good health and CMV-seropositive.

The CDR3 is CASSRGTGDKQYF. The CDR3 DNA follows: TGTGCCAGCAGCCGCGGGACAGGGGATAAGCAGTACTTC. V is TRBV6-5 and J is TRBJ2-7; 10 nucleotides agree with TRBD1. Germline CDR1 and CDR2: MNHEY and SVGAGI. The CDR3 totals 13 residues. Germline trimming cut 6 bases from V and 8 bases from J; bases unmatched to any gene: 7.

The gene calls are TRBV6-5 and TRBJ1-5; 12 bases match TRBD1. This CDR3 contains 15 residues. Losses at the gene ends were 6 bases for V and 3 bases for J; bases not matched to a gene: 3. Germline V gene data show CDR1 as MNHEY and CDR2 as SVGAGI. CDR3 sequence (DNA): TGTGCCAGCAGGGGGACAGGGGGCTACAATCAGCCCCAGCATTTT. Residues: CASRGTGGYNQPQHF.

The chain couples TRBV15 to TRBJ2-3, with TRBD2 matching 9 bases. The CDR3 runs 15 residues. J gave up 3 bases and V 5 bases, and 6 bases lay outside the gene matches. Germline-derived CDR1 and CDR2 are LNHNV and YYDKDF (reference sequence). The DNA for the CDR3 is TGTGCCACCAGCTCCCTAGCGGGGCGGACAGATACGCAGTATTTT. This encodes CATSSLAGRTDTQYF.

V gene TRBV5-5 combines with J gene TRBJ2-3; D unresolved. Germline V gives CDR1 SGHKS, CDR2 YYEKEE (reference sequence). The length of the CDR3 is 15 residues. The germline V and J ends were trimmed by 0 bases and 0 bases, with 8 bases remaining between them. The CDR3 bases are TGTGCCAGCAGCTTGGATACGGTTAGCACAGATACGCAGTATTTT. Translated, it gives CASSLDTVSTDTQYF.

The gene calls are TRBV7-2 and TRBJ2-7; 15 nucleotides line up with TRBD2. V shed 0 bases and J 4 bases; nucleotides not matched to a gene: 10. Germline V lookup: CDR1 SGHTA, CDR2 FQGNSA. This CDR3 has 19 amino acids. As DNA, the CDR3 is TGTGCCAGCAGCTTAGCGTCAGGACTAGCGGGGGGGCGGAGATACGAGCAGTACTTC. Translation: CASSLASGLAGGRRYEQYF.

This clone was seen a handful of times. The J gene is TRBJ2-7, the V gene TRBV28; D is unclear. This CDR3 is 11 amino acids long. Per the germline V gene, CDR1 is MDHEN and CDR2 is SYDVKM. V shed 8 bases and J shed 8 bases, with 13 bases lying between them. The CDR3 nucleotides are TGTGCCAGCGAGTGGCTGCGGAAGCAGTACTTC. Translation: CASEWLRKQYF.

In DNA form, the CDR3 reads TGTGCCAGCAGCGTAGGCCGCTGGACTAGCGGGCAAGAGACCCAGTACTTC. Protein product: CASSVGRWTSGQETQYF. The rearrangement uses TRBV9 and TRBJ2-5, with 11 positions matching TRBD2. The CDR3 is 17 amino acids. Germline V gene sequence: CDR1 SGDLS, CDR2 YYNGEE. V lost 0 bases, J lost 2 bases, and 6 bases stayed unmatched.

V gene TRBV7-9 combines with J gene TRBJ1-2, with D possibly being TRBD1 (5 bases). This CDR3 contains 13 residues. CDR1 and CDR2 from the germline V gene are SEHNR and FQNEAQ (reference sequence). The ends were cut back, 4 bases at V and 4 bases at J, with 10 bases in the middle. CDR3 bases: TGTGCCAGCAGCTCGACGCAGGGCTATGGCTACACCTTC. Its protein product is CASSSTQGYGYTF.

The V call is TRBV6-4, the J call TRBJ2-3; TRBD1 matches at 8 bases. The CDR3 has 16 amino acids. V lost 6 bases and J lost 1; bases outside the gene matches: 9. CDR1 and CDR2 from the germline V gene are MRHNA and SNTAGT. The CDR3, as DNA: TGTGCCAGCAGCCGGACAGGGACATCTGGCACAGATACGCAGTATTTT. Translation gives CASSRTGTSGTDTQYF.

The CDR3 DNA is TGTGCCACCTCCCGACTAGCGCTGAACAATGAGCAGTTCTTC. Amino acid sequence: CATSRLALNNEQFF. The chain is built from TRBV15 and TRBJ2-1; TRBD2 matches 8 bases. Trimming took 8 bases from V and 5 from J; bases not matched to a gene: 8. CDR3 length equals 14 residues. The germline V gene has CDR1 LNHNV and CDR2 YYDKDF (reference sequence).

The gene calls are TRBV7-2 and TRBJ2-7; perhaps TRBD2 as D (5 bases). V gave up 4 bases and J gave up 4 bases, with 20 bases separating them. The CDR3 is made up of 16 amino acids. The germline V gene has CDR1 SGHTA and CDR2 FQGNSA. DNA for the CDR3: TGTGCCAGCAGCTCCACGGGGTGGCGGCACAATTACGAGCAGTACTTC. It codes for CASSSTGWRHNYEQYF.

The chain combines TRBV2 with TRBJ2-4; no firm D call. The germline gives CDR1 SNHLY, CDR2 FYNNEI. CDR3 length: 10 residues. V dropped 6 bases and J dropped 7 bases, with 4 bases sitting between them. CDR3 nucleotides: TGTGCCAGCAGCAGGAACATTCAGTACTTC. Its translation is CASSRNIQYF.

The CDR3 sequence is CASSDSGSYEQYF. The CDR3 DNA reads TGCGCCAGCAGTGACAGTGGCTCCTACGAGCAGTACTTC. This chain uses TRBV10-2 with TRBJ2-7; D gene uncertain. Trimming cost V 3 bases and J 0 bases, with 6 bases left between them. The CDR3 has 13 residues. The V gene's germline CDR1 is WSHSY and CDR2 SAAADI.

This clone was picked up a small number of times. The gene calls are TRBV7-8 and TRBJ1-6; TRBD1 agrees at 7 bases. The CDR3 totals 15 residues. The germline gives CDR1 SGHVS, CDR2 FQNEAQ. Trimming took 5 bases from V and 9 from J; bases not matched to a gene: 10. The CDR3 DNA reads TGTGCCAGCAGCGTCACGCGGGGACAGATTTCACCCCTCCACTTT. As protein: CASSVTRGQISPLHF.

The chain employs TRBV9 and TRBJ2-5, with 11 positions matching TRBD2. The CDR3 sequence is 16 residues long. The J segment lost 5 bases and the V segment lost 0 bases, leaving 6 bases of the junction unmatched. CDR1 SGDLS and CDR2 YYNGEE come from the germline V gene. The CDR3 coding sequence is TGTGCCAGCAGCGTAGGGGCTAGCGGGGGGTTGGAGACCCAGTACTTC. Translation gives CASSVGASGGLETQYF.

This chain links TRBV27 with TRBJ2-5; TRBD1 matches at 9 bases. V dropped 2 bases and J dropped 7; count of bases not matched to a gene: 8. The CDR3 consists of 15 residues. CDR1 and CDR2 from the germline V gene are MNHEY and SMNVEV (reference sequence). The CDR3 loop reads CASSLTGGALGTQYF. CDR3 DNA: TGTGCCAGCAGTTTAACAGGGGGCGCCTTAGGGACCCAGTACTTC.

V and J are TRBV4-2 and TRBJ2-1, with 9 bases matching TRBD2. The trim removed 8 bases at V and 6 bases at J, leaving 2 bases unmatched. The CDR3 extends over 12 amino acids. Per germline, CDR1 LGHNA and CDR2 YNFKEQ. The CDR3 here is CASLGLANEQFF. The CDR3 DNA follows: TGTGCCAGCCTGGGACTAGCCAATGAGCAGTTCTTC.

V is TRBV5-1 and J is TRBJ2-1; 11 bases map to TRBD2. Germline CDR1 reads SGHRS; CDR2 reads YFSETQ. This CDR3 has 15 residues. The J segment lost 8 bases and the V segment lost 5 bases, leaving 9 bases of the junction unmatched. This CDR3 is CASRLAGVRSYEQFF. In nucleotides, the CDR3 is TGCGCCAGCAGACTAGCGGGAGTGAGGTCATATGAGCAGTTCTTC. Full variable domain (rest looked up from reference TRBV5-1 and TRBJ2-1): KAGVTQTPRYLIKTRGQQVTLSCSPISGHRSVSWYQQTPGQGLQFLFEYFSETQRNKGNFPGRFSGRQFSNSRSEMNVSTLELGDSALYLCASRLAGVRSYEQFFGPGTRLTVL.

The chain links TRBV4-2 to TRBJ1-2; 7 bases fit TRBD1. Germline V CDR1 and CDR2: LGHNA, YNFKEQ. The CDR3 consists of 16 residues. V shed 1 base and J 6 bases; nucleotides not matched to a gene: 11. The CDR3 DNA reads TGTGCCAGCAGCCAAGTAGGAACAGGGGTATCTGATGGCTACACCTTC. Protein sequence: CASSQVGTGVSDGYTF.

The V gene is TRBV30, the J gene TRBJ2-1, with D perhaps matching TRBD1 (6 bases). The CDR3 runs to 16 residues. V shed 0 bases and J shed 0 bases, with 12 bases lying between them. Germline lookup yields CDR1 GTSNPN and CDR2 SVGIG (reference sequence). The CDR3 reads CAWSVTGHSSYNEQFF. CDR3 DNA: TGTGCCTGGAGTGTTACAGGGCACAGCTCCTACAATGAGCAGTTCTTC.

J is TRBJ1-5 and V is TRBV2; no clear D. This CDR3 contains 15 residues. The V end lost 0 bases, the J end lost 4 bases, and 10 bases lay between the germline ends. In germline, CDR1 is SNHLY, CDR2 FYNNEI. Written as DNA, the CDR3 is TGTGCCAGCAGTGAAGCGTACACCCATAATCAGCCCCAGCATTTT. This sequence encodes CASSEAYTHNQPQHF.

This chain joins TRBV27 and TRBJ2-2; 8 bases map to TRBD2. With 6 bases clipped from V and 7 bases from J, the junction kept 1 base outside the gene matches. The CDR3 length is 12 residues. Germline CDR1 MNHEY, CDR2 SMNVEV (reference sequence). DNA for the CDR3: TGTGCCAGCAGGGGACTAGTCGGGGAGCTGTTTTTT. Its translation is CASRGLVGELFF.

This clone was seen only a few times. The chain couples TRBV6-4 to TRBJ1-6, with D possibly being TRBD1 (5 bases). V was trimmed by 4 bases and J by 5 bases, leaving 6 bases between them. The CDR3 runs 13 residues. The germline V gene has CDR1 MRHNA and CDR2 SNTAGT. CDR3 protein: CASSVGDNSPLHF. The CDR3 nucleotides are TGTGCCAGCAGTGTAGGGGATAATTCACCCCTCCACTTT.

The chain is built from TRBV11-2 and TRBJ2-1; D may be TRBD1 (6 bases). The CDR3 has 18 amino acids. V was pared by 0 bases and J by 8 bases, with 23 bases between. CDR1 is SGHAT, CDR2 FQNNGV, per germline. This CDR3 is CASSLDVHPQNRVDEQFF. In nucleotides, the CDR3 is TGTGCCAGCAGCTTAGACGTTCACCCACAGAACAGGGTTGATGAGCAGTTCTTC.

This clone was detected only once. The chain employs TRBV19 and TRBJ2-2; TRBD2 matches 8 bases. After removal of 7 bases from V and 0 bases from J, the junction contained 4 bases not matched to a gene. Germline assignment: CDR1 LNHDA and CDR2 SQIVND (reference sequence). This CDR3 contains 15 residues. In DNA, the CDR3 is TGTGCCAGTAAGATTAGCGGGGCGAACACCGGGGAGCTGTTTTTT. Protein: CASKISGANTGELFF.